This T cell receptor beta chain is drawn from a study of cytomegalovirus exposure and HLA in healthy donors. About the study: Out of 150 million to 200 million T cells, an earlier analysis found about 100 million unique TCR beta sequences in total. Study results and caveats: A previous analysis found most TCR beta V segments productive roughly 87% or roughly 30% of the time.

CDR1 MNHNS and CDR2 SASEGT come from the germline V gene. V was pared by 6 bases and J by 2 bases, with 6 bases of the junction left unmatched. The CDR3 consists of 14 residues. 60 Vbeta and 13 Jbeta primers were used in PCR. Measured with immunoSEQ multiplex PCR; TCRdb has only the in-frame clones, and not every one. The sample has 210,000 or so clones, approximately 85% seen once. This clone was seen just once. Its cognate antigen is unknown. The sequenced sample was PBMCs. The origin of this receptor is a girl aged 2 to 10 in good health and CMV-seronegative. This chain links TRBV6-1 with TRBJ2-5, with TRBD1 identical over 7 bases. CDR3 loop: CASSGTVNQETQYF. The CDR3 DNA is TGTGCCAGCAGCGGGACAGTTAATCAAGAGACCCAGTACTTC.